This record looks at one TCR beta chain sequence and its context. Its antigen is unknown. Trimming left V 1 base short and J 8 bases short, with 14 bases between. The CDR3 loop spans 14 amino acids. The germline gives CDR1 SGHTA, CDR2 FQGTGA. This entry comes from a study of CD8 T cells in ankylosing spondylitis. Study-level results: Both synovial fluid and blood in reactive arthritis had previously been reported to carry some motif variants.

TCR beta libraries were made by quantitative 5'-RACE with molecular barcodes. From the 5' RACE reads, TCRdb called clonotypes with MiXCR, one entry per CDR3 protein. Here the sample spans some 130,000 distinct CDR3 sequences, around 7.9% being singletons. The clonotype comes from a female donor with ankylosing spondylitis or in good health (not recorded which). The chain uses TRBV7-3 and TRBJ1-2; D is possibly TRBD1 (5 bases). Sequences were obtained from blood, either unsorted or a sorted T cell fraction (not recorded which). The CDR3 spells CASSLMGRADGYTF. The CDR3 DNA follows: TGTGCCAGCAGCTTAATGGGCAGGGCAGACGGCTACACCTTC.